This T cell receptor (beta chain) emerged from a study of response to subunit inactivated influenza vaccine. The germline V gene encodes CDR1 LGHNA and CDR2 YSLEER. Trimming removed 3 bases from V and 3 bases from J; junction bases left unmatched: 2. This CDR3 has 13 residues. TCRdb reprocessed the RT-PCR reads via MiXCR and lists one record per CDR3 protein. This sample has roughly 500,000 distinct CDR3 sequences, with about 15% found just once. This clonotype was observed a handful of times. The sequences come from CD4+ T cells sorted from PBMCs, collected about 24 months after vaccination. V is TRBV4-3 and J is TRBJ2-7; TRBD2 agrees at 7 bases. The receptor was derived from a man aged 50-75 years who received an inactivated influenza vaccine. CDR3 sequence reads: CASSQQRGYEQYF. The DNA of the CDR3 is TGCGCCAGCAGCCAGCAGCGGGGCTACGAGCAGTACTTC.